This TCR beta chain emerged from a study of T-cell reconstitution after alpha-beta-depleted transplantation in children. CDR3 length equals 20 residues. Germline V gives CDR1 LGHNA, CDR2 YSLEER. Library preparation (for TCRbeta) was performed with unique molecular identifiers. TCRdb re-called the PCR reads with MiXCR, one entry per CDR3 protein. The table has 500,000 or so distinct CDR3 sequences, around a third seen once. This clonotype came up a few times. Mismatch with germline at one junction end may stem from a read error. The sequence was collected from a human donor who donated a stem cell graft to a child with aplastic anemia. The chain carries TRBV4-3 and TRBJ1-5, with unresolved D. The sequences come from PBMCs from the stem cell graft donor, collected from the stem cell graft. Here the CDR3 DNA reads TGCGCCAGCAGCCAACATCAGGAGCTAGCCCGTTACTTTAGCGATCAGCCCCAGCATTTT. Amino acids: CASSQHQELARYFSDQPQHF.